The clone carrying this TCR beta chain has just one count. Under the authors' procedure: By means of reference gene primer amplification, nucleated cell counts were estimated. TCRdb's copy holds only in-frame clones and misses some; the assay was immunoSEQ multiplex PCR. V and J calls and clone size are those listed in that table; D and trimming were worked out from the DNA. This table holds 120,000 to 150,000 clones, around 84% found once. This sample is drawn from a study of blood T cell repertoires in COVID-19. In the study overall: The origin of the acute and convalescent COVID-19 samples was the United States, Italy and Spain. Nucleic acid was either cDNA or gDNA, and it came from T cells, B-cell-depleted T cells, or PBMCs.

The CDR3 contains 15 residues. Germline-derived CDR1 and CDR2 are KGHSY and FQNENV. Trimming left V 1 base short and J 1 base short, with 8 bases between. The origin of this receptor is a human donor in a cohort sampled during active COVID-19. The sample taken for sequencing was peripheral blood. The rearrangement links TRBV16 to TRBJ1-5; D remains ambiguous. CDR3 in DNA: TGTGCCAGCAGCCAATTCGGGAGGAGCAATCAGCCCCAGCATTTT. Residues: CASSQFGRSNQPQHF. The full variable domain, in which reference TRBV16 and TRBJ1-5 provide the parts outside the CDR3, is GEEVAQTPKHLVRGEGQKAKLYCAPIKGHSYVFWYQQVLKNEFKFLISFQNENVFDETGMPKERFSAKCLPNSPCSLEIQATKLEDSAVYFCASSQFGRSNQPQHFGDGTRLSIL.